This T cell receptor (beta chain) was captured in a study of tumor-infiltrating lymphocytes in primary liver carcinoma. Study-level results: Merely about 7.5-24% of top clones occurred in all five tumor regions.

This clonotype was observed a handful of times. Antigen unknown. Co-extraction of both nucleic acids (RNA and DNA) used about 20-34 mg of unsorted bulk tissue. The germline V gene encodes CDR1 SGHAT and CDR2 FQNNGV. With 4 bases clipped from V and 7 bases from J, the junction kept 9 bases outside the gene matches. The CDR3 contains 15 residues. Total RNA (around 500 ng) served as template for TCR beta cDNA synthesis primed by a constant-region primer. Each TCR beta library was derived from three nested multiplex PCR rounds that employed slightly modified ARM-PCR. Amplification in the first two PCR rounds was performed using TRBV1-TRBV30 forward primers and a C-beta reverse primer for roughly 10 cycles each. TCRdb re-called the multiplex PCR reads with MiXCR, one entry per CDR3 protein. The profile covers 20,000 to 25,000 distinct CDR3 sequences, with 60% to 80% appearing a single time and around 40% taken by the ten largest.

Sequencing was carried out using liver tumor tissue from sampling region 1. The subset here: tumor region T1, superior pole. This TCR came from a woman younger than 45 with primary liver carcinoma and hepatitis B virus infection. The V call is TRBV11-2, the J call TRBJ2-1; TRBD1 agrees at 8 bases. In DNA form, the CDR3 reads TGTGCCAGCAGCTATATAGGACAGGGCGAAAATGAGCAGTTCTTC. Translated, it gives CASSYIGQGENEQFF. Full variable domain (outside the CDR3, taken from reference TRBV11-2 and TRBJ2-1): EAGVAQSPRYKIIEKRQSVAFWCNPISGHATLYWYQQILGQGPKLLIQFQNNGVVDDSQLPKDRFSAERLKGVDSTLKIQPAKLEDSAVYLCASSYIGQGENEQFFGPGTRLTVL.